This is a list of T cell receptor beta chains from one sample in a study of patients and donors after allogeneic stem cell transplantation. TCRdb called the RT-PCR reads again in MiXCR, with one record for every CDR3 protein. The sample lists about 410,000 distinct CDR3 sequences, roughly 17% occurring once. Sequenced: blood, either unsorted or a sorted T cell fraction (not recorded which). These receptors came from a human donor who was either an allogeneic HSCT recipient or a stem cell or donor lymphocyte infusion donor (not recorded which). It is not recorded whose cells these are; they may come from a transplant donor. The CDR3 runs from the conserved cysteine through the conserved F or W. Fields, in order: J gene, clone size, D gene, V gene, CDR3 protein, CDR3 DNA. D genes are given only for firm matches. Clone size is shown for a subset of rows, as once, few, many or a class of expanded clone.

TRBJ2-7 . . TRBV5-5 CASSFRLQGVFEQYF TGTGCCAGCAGCTTTCGTTTACAGGGAGTGTTCGAGCAGTACTTC
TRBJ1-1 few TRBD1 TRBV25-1 CASTPGTGYTEAFF TGTGCCAGCACCCCCGGGACAGGGTACACTGAAGCTTTCTTT
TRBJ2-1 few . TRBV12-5 CASGLEPSGYNEQFF TGTGCTAGTGGTTTGGAACCTAGTGGATACAATGAGCAGTTCTTC
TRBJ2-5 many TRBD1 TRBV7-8 CASSFRGQTQETQYF TGTGCCAGCAGCTTCAGGGGGCAGACCCAAGAGACCCAGTACTTC
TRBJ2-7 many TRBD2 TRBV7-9 CASSPLGREFYEQYF TGTGCCAGCAGCCCTCTTGGGCGGGAGTTCTACGAGCAGTACTTC
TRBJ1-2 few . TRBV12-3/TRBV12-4 CASSTTANYGYTF TGTGCCAGCAGTACGACAGCTAACTATGGCTACACCTTC
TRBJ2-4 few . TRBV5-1 CASSAGGRNRIQYF TGCGCCAGCAGCGCCGGCGGGCGGAACAGGATTCAGTACTTC
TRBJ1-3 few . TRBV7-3 CASSPDGASGNTIYF TGTGCCAGCAGCCCCGACGGTGCCTCTGGAAACACCATATATTTT
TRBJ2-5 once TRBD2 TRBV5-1 CASSLVLAGGPEQETQYF TGCGCCAGCAGCTTGGTCTTAGCGGGAGGGCCGGAACAAGAGACCCAGTACTTC
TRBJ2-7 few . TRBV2 CASRAWGGQSYEQYF TGTGCCAGCAGAGCCTGGGGGGGACAGTCCTACGAGCAGTACTTC
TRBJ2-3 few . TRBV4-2 CASSQEGAGTNTQYF TGTGCCAGCAGCCAAGAAGGGGCAGGGACCAATACGCAGTATTTT